A selection of T cell receptor beta chains follows, all from one sample in a study of T cell responses to AZD1222 COVID-19 vaccine. Sequencing was performed with immunoSEQ multiplex PCR; in TCRdb, only in-frame clones are kept and a portion is missing. The table has approximately 140,000 clones, 89% seen once; the top ten hold about 3%. The source was peripheral blood, collected on day 0 of AZD1222 vaccination. The receptors shown here come from an adult in good health. Each CDR3 is given with its conserved first and last residue. A D gene is named only where the DNA matches it firmly. Not every row has a clone size; where given, it reads once, few, many or a size class.

size	D	V	J	CDR3	DNA
-	-	TRBV27	TRBJ2-3	CASSAIPLTDTQYF	TGTGCCAGCAGTGCCATTCCCTTAACAGATACGCAGTATTTT
-	-	TRBV6-5	TRBJ2-7	CASSYSGTPYEQYF	TGTGCCAGCAGTTACTCCGGGACACCCTACGAGCAGTACTTC
-	-	TRBV6-6	TRBJ1-5	CASSSLQGGQPQHF	TGTGCCAGCAGTTCGCTACAGGGAGGTCAGCCCCAGCATTTT
-	TRBD1	TRBV7-2	TRBJ2-1	CASTPGGAFNEQFF	TGTGCCAGCACTCCAGGGGGCGCGTTCAATGAGCAGTTCTTC
-	-	TRBV9	TRBJ1-5	CASSGQPQHF	TGTGCCAGCAGCGGTCAGCCCCAGCATTTT
-	-	TRBV9	TRBJ1-2	CASSVGGRGPSIYYGYTF	TGTGCCAGCAGCGTAGGTGGACGGGGGCCCTCGATTTACTATGGCTACACCTTC
-	-	TRBV7-2	TRBJ1-5	CASSLAYGARYNQPQHF	TGTGCCAGCAGCTTAGCCTATGGGGCTCGGTACAATCAGCCCCAGCATTTT
-	-	TRBV19	TRBJ1-5	CASKRNSNQPQHF	TGTGCCAGTAAGCGGAACAGCAATCAGCCCCAGCATTTT
-	-	TRBV30	TRBJ1-1	CAWSREREAFF	TGTGCCTGGAGTCGGGAACGAGAAGCTTTCTTT
-	TRBD2	TRBV7-8	TRBJ2-2	CASSRGTSGGSTGELFF	TGTGCCAGCAGCCGTGGGACTAGCGGGGGATCCACCGGGGAGCTGTTTTTT
-	-	TRBV7-3	TRBJ2-3	CASSFARATDTQYF	TGTGCCAGCAGCTTTGCTAGGGCAACAGATACGCAGTATTTT
-	-	TRBV7-2	TRBJ2-5	CASSLTPQETQYF	TGTGCCAGCAGCTTGACTCCACAAGAGACCCAGTACTTC
-	TRBD2	TRBV5-1	TRBJ2-5	CASSLVTSGGLETQYF	TGCGCCAGCAGCTTGGTTACTAGCGGGGGTTTAGAGACCCAGTACTTC
-	TRBD1	TRBV19	TRBJ2-1	CASSILRTGGNEQFF	TGTGCCAGTAGTATTCTAAGGACAGGGGGAAATGAGCAGTTCTTC
-	TRBD2	TRBV6-5	TRBJ2-3	CASSYGGGVPTDTQYF	TGTGCCAGCAGTTACGGGGGAGGGGTTCCCACAGATACGCAGTATTTT
-	-	TRBV27	TRBJ2-3	CASSPTIYDADTQYF	TGTGCCAGCAGTCCTACGATCTACGACGCAGATACGCAGTATTTT
few	-	TRBV6-5	TRBJ1-2	CASSYSTDDVNYGYTF	TGTGCCAGCAGTTACTCCACGGACGACGTTAACTATGGCTACACCTTC
-	TRBD2	TRBV5-4	TRBJ2-1	CASSSSGRSYNEQFF	TGTGCCAGCAGCTCGAGCGGGAGATCCTACAATGAGCAGTTCTTC
-	-	TRBV2	TRBJ2-3	CASNGGRGTRTDTQYF	TGTGCCAGCAATGGGGGTCGGGGGACTCGCACAGATACGCAGTATTTT
-	-	TRBV5-4	TRBJ1-6	CASSLGGGHSPLHF	TGTGCCAGCAGCTTGGGAGGGGGGCATTCACCCCTCCACTTT
-	TRBD1	TRBV11-1	TRBJ2-1	CASSRDRGDNEQFF	TGTGCCAGCAGCCGGGACAGGGGGGACAATGAGCAGTTCTTC
-	-	TRBV6-5	TRBJ1-2	CASSSYKGHGYTF	TGTGCCAGCAGTTCGTATAAGGGGCACGGCTACACCTTC
-	-	TRBV27	TRBJ2-7	CASSSNRMPPSYEQYF	TGTGCCAGCAGTTCGAACCGCATGCCCCCCTCCTACGAGCAGTACTTC
-	TRBD1	TRBV6-2/TRBV6-3	TRBJ2-7	CASSTPGTGYEQYF	TGTGCCAGCAGTACCCCCGGGACAGGCTACGAGCAGTACTTC
-	TRBD1	TRBV30	TRBJ1-1	CAWSAQGTPGTEAFF	TGTGCCTGGAGTGCACAGGGGACCCCAGGGACTGAAGCTTTCTTT
-	-	TRBV10-3	TRBJ1-1	CAIGKHDSPGAFF	TGTGCCATCGGAAAACACGATTCCCCGGGAGCTTTCTTT
-	-	TRBV5-1	TRBJ1-1	CASSLRGGHTEAFF	TGCGCCAGCAGCTTAAGGGGAGGGCACACTGAAGCTTTCTTT
-	TRBD1	TRBV6-5	TRBJ1-1	CASSPTGGRAFF	TGTGCCAGCAGTCCCACAGGGGGGCGAGCTTTCTTT
-	TRBD1	TRBV11-2	TRBJ2-5	CASSAMGQFQETQYF	TGTGCCAGCAGCGCGATGGGACAGTTCCAAGAGACCCAGTACTTC
-	-	TRBV11-2	TRBJ2-7	CASSLAFYGRGSYEQYF	TGTGCCAGCAGCTTAGCTTTTTACGGGAGAGGGTCCTACGAGCAGTACTTC